These 23 T cell receptor beta chains originate from one sample sequenced in a study of T cells after yellow fever vaccination. TCRdb re-derived calls from the 5' RACE reads in MiXCR, one entry per CDR3 protein. The sample lists around 310,000 distinct CDR3 sequences; less than 4.5% were seen once. The starting material was PBMCs, obtained on the day of the yellow fever booster vaccination. These receptors were collected from a man younger than 35 who received the YFV17D yellow fever vaccine.

This clonotype was seen repeatedly, ten times or more. V and J are TRBV6-5 and TRBJ2-5; D is unresolved. V was shortened by 7 bases and J by 5 bases, with 17 bases between the two germline ends. Germline loops: CDR1 MNHEY, CDR2 SVGAGI. This CDR3 spans 14 amino acids. CDR3 nucleotides: TGTGCCAGCACCCGAACCGGGCGGAGCGAGACCCAGTACTTC. It translates to CASTRTGRSETQYF.

This clonotype has more than one count but fewer than ten. The chain links TRBV18 to TRBJ2-7; 7 bases line up with TRBD1. V lost 3 bases to trimming and J lost 6 bases; unmatched junction nucleotides: 17. The germline gives CDR1 KGHSH, CDR2 LQKENI. The CDR3 is 17 amino acids. CDR3 region: CASSPPSGQIGSREQYF. DNA for the CDR3: TGTGCCAGCTCACCCCCATCGGGACAGATAGGGTCTCGCGAGCAGTACTTC.

In its sample, this clonotype was seen a few times. V is TRBV10-3 and J is TRBJ2-3, with TRBD2 identical over 10 bases. CDR1 and CDR2 (germline): ENHRY, SYGVKD. This CDR3 has 15 residues. V gave up 4 bases and J gave up 4 bases; unmatched junction bases: 5. In nucleotides, the CDR3 is TGTGCCATCAGTGCCGCTAGCGGGGGTGCAGATACGCAGTATTTT. Translating gives CAISAASGGADTQYF.

In this sample, this clonotype turned up a few times. The chain couples TRBV11-3 to TRBJ2-1; 8 positions agree with TRBD1. The CDR3 consists of 15 residues. V trimming: 5 bases; J trimming: 5 bases; junction bases outside the gene matches: 8. Germline-derived CDR1 and CDR2 are SGHNT and YENEEA. The CDR3 DNA sequence: TGTGCCAGCAGCCCAGGACAGGGTAGGGACAATGAGCAGTTCTTC. This sequence encodes CASSPGQGRDNEQFF.

This clonotype appeared a few times. The chain uses TRBV3-1 and TRBJ2-7; 14 bases map to TRBD2. Germline CDR1 LGHDT, CDR2 YNNKEL (reference sequence). The CDR3 loop spans 15 amino acids. With V trimmed by 3 bases and J by 4 bases, 2 bases remained unmatched. CDR3 nucleotides: TGTGCCAGCAGCCACGGACTAGCGGGGGGTTACGAGCAGTACTTC. It translates to CASSHGLAGGYEQYF.

In its sample, this clonotype was seen a few times. J is TRBJ2-7 and V is TRBV4-2; D is perhaps TRBD1 (5 bases). This CDR3 spans 16 amino acids. The ends were cut back, 0 bases at V and 0 bases at J, with 12 bases in the middle. Germline assignment: CDR1 LGHNA and CDR2 YNFKEQ. CDR3 nucleotides: TGTGCCAGCAGCCAAGATGGGGCCATCCCCTCCTACGAGCAGTACTTC. As protein: CASSQDGAIPSYEQYF.

This clonotype was seen many times. The rearrangement links TRBV18 to TRBJ2-3; D uncertain. This CDR3 has 12 residues. Germline V gives CDR1 KGHSH, CDR2 LQKENI. The V end was cut by 3 bases, the J end by 6 bases, with 7 bases between. The DNA for the CDR3 is TGTGCCAGCTCACCGGAGAGGGATACGCAGTATTTT. It translates to CASSPERDTQYF.

This clonotype was counted a few times. This sequence joins TRBV6-4 and TRBJ1-2; D is undetermined. CDR1 is MRHNA and CDR2 is SNTAGT in the germline V gene. V lost 2 bases, J lost 4 bases, and 14 bases lay in between. The CDR3 sequence is 15 residues long. CDR3 DNA sequence: TGTGCCAGCAGTGACATCAGGATGGGAGCCTATGGCTACACCTTC. This gives the protein CASSDIRMGAYGYTF.

This clonotype was seen only a few times. The chain couples TRBV7-6 to TRBJ2-1; D might be TRBD2 (6 bases). The V end was cut by 1 base, the J end by 2 bases, with 9 bases between. Germline CDR1 SGHVS, CDR2 FNYEAQ. The CDR3 length is 15 residues. The CDR3 loop is CASSLGGDAYNEQFF. The CDR3 coding sequence is TGTGCCAGCAGCTTAGGGGGGGATGCCTACAATGAGCAGTTCTTC.

The genes are TRBV12-3 or TRBV12-4 and TRBJ1-1; tentatively, D is TRBD1 (6 bases). The V gene lost 3 bases and the J gene lost 4 bases, with 9 bases spanning the gap. This CDR3 is 13 amino acids long. The CDR3 spells CASSLTGPTEAFF. As DNA, the CDR3 is TGTGCCAGCAGTTTGACAGGTCCCACTGAAGCTTTCTTT.

This clonotype occurred many times. The rearrangement uses TRBV5-1 and TRBJ2-1; 10 bases line up with TRBD2. V gave up 1 base and J gave up 8 bases; unmatched junction bases: 6. The CDR3 contains 15 residues. The germline CDR1 and CDR2 sequences are SGHRS and YFSETQ. CDR3 residues: CASSLFSGGHYEQFF. The CDR3 DNA follows: TGCGCCAGCAGCTTGTTTAGCGGGGGGCACTATGAGCAGTTCTTC.

This clonotype has a count of ten or more. DNA for the CDR3: TGCGCCAGCGCCCTCTTCTACAGGGGAGAATACGAGCAGTACTTC. This translates into CASALFYRGEYEQYF. This chain joins TRBV5-1 and TRBJ2-7; 7 bases agree with TRBD1. V shed 7 bases, J shed 4 bases, and the junction held 14 bases outside the gene matches. Looked up from germline, CDR1 is SGHRS and CDR2 is YFSETQ. The CDR3 runs to 15 residues.

This clonotype appeared many times. This chain links TRBV4-1 with TRBJ2-7, with D perhaps assigned TRBD1 or TRBD2 (5 bases each). The CDR3 sequence is 14 residues long. Per germline, CDR1 MGHRA and CDR2 YSYEKL. Trimming took 1 base from V and 7 from J, leaving 14 bases between them. This chain's CDR3 is CASSQGWGSGEQYV. DNA of the CDR3: TGCGCCAGCAGCCAAGGGTGGGGGTCCGGGGAGCAGTACGTC.

This clonotype was detected many times. The V gene is TRBV5-5, the J gene TRBJ2-3; 10 bases agree with TRBD2. Per the germline V gene, CDR1 is SGHKS and CDR2 is YYEKEE (reference sequence). Trimming removed 0 bases from V and 2 bases from J; junction bases left unmatched: 3. The CDR3 sequence is 16 residues long. CDR3 nucleotides: TGTGCCAGCAGCTTGGCTACTAGCGGGGCCACAGATACGCAGTATTTT. This gives the protein CASSLATSGATDTQYF.

This clonotype was picked up a small number of times. The genes are TRBV7-2 and TRBJ1-3; 8 nucleotides align to TRBD1. Germline lookup yields CDR1 SGHTA and CDR2 FQGNSA. V was clipped by 6 bases and J by 4 bases; unmatched bases: 11. This CDR3 is 16 amino acids long. The CDR3 DNA follows: TGTGCCAGCAGTCAGGGACAGGCCCAACGGGGAAACACCATATATTTT. Encoded protein: CASSQGQAQRGNTIYF.

Many counts were recorded for this clonotype. CDR3 coding DNA: TGTGCCAGCAGCTTAAAGTCGGCCGGGGAGCTGTTTTTT. Its protein product is CASSLKSAGELFF. This sequence joins TRBV7-2 and TRBJ2-2; the D is unclear. The CDR3 has 13 residues. The V end was cut by 2 bases, the J end by 6 bases, with 7 bases between. CDR1 is SGHTA, CDR2 FQGNSA, per germline.

This clonotype showed up many times. The chain links TRBV5-4 to TRBJ2-3, with 8 bases matching TRBD2. J was trimmed by 5 bases and V by 2 bases; bases with no gene match: 10. The CDR3 has 16 residues. Germline CDR1 is SGHNT and CDR2 is YYREEE (reference sequence). CDR3 protein: CASSFWNGGAGDTQYF. The CDR3 DNA is TGTGCCAGCAGCTTCTGGAACGGGGGGGCTGGAGATACGCAGTATTTT.

This clonotype was detected a few times. The V gene is TRBV5-1, the J gene TRBJ1-2; 7 bases fit TRBD1. V was pared by 4 bases and J by 7 bases, with 7 bases of the junction left unmatched. The CDR3 totals 13 residues. CDR1 is SGHRS, CDR2 YFSETQ, per germline. The DNA for the CDR3 is TGCGCCAGCAGCGACCCAGGGGGTGGTGGCTACACCTTC. Protein: CASSDPGGGGYTF.

This clonotype has ten or more counts. This chain uses TRBV12-3 or TRBV12-4 with TRBJ1-4; 10 bases align to TRBD1. V was pared by 5 bases and J by 0 bases, with 3 bases of the junction left unmatched. This CDR3 spans 16 amino acids. CDR3 DNA sequence: TGTGCCAGCAGTCCCGGACAGGGGGCAACTAATGAAAAACTGTTTTTT. Its translation is CASSPGQGATNEKLFF.

This clonotype was observed a few times. This rearrangement joins TRBV20-1 to TRBJ2-3, with no clear D. Germline values: CDR1 DFQATT, CDR2 SNEGSKA (reference sequence). Trimming took 7 bases from V and 1 from J, leaving 12 bases between them. The CDR3 is 13 amino acids. This CDR3 reads CSVREGRTDTQYF. The CDR3 DNA reads TGCAGTGTTAGGGAAGGGCGCACAGATACGCAGTATTTT.

This clonotype was counted many times. The rearrangement joins TRBV12-3 or TRBV12-4 to TRBJ1-5, with 11 bases aligning to TRBD1. The trim removed 5 bases at V and 6 bases at J, leaving 6 bases unmatched. The CDR3 covers 15 residues. The CDR3, as DNA: TGTGCCAGCAGTCGTGGGACAGGGGGTACTCAGCCCCAGCATTTT. It translates to CASSRGTGGTQPQHF.

A few counts support this clonotype. The chain links TRBV5-1 to TRBJ2-3; D may match TRBD1 or TRBD2 (6 bases each). The CDR3 is made up of 16 amino acids. Looked up from germline, CDR1 is SGHRS and CDR2 is YFSETQ. The V end was cut by 0 bases, the J end by 0 bases, with 11 bases between. The CDR3 reads CASSLVSGASTDTQYF. The CDR3 DNA reads as TGCGCCAGCAGCTTGGTCTCGGGGGCTAGCACAGATACGCAGTATTTT. Looking up the rest from reference TRBV5-1 and TRBJ2-3 gives the full variable domain: KAGVTQTPRYLIKTRGQQVTLSCSPISGHRSVSWYQQTPGQGLQFLFEYFSETQRNKGNFPGRFSGRQFSNSRSEMNVSTLELGDSALYLCASSLVSGASTDTQYFGPGTRLTVL.

This clonotype was picked up many times. The chain recombines TRBV2 with TRBJ2-5; D is unresolved. CDR1 and CDR2 (germline): SNHLY, FYNNEI. Trimming shortened V by 3 bases and J by 4 bases, and 6 bases separated the two germline ends. CDR3 length: 12 amino acids. For the CDR3, the DNA is TGTGCCAGCAGTGAGGAAGTAGAGACCCAGTACTTC. Amino acid sequence: CASSEEVETQYF.